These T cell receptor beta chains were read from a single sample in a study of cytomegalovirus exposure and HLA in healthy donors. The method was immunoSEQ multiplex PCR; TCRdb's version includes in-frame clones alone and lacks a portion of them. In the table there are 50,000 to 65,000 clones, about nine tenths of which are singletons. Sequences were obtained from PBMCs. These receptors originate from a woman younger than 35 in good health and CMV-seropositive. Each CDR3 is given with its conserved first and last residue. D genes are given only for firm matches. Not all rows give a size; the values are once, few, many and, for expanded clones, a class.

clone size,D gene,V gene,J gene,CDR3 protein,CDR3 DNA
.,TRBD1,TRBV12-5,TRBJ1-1,CASGLDTGGLGNTEAFF,TGTGCTAGTGGTTTGGATACAGGGGGCCTGGGGAACACTGAAGCTTTCTTT
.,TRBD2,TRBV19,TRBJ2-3,CASSIAGGLRDTQYF,TGTGCCAGTAGTATAGCGGGGGGGCTCAGAGATACGCAGTATTTT
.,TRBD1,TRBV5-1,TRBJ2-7,CASSLGQGVYEQYF,TGCGCCAGCAGCTTGGGACAGGGTGTATACGAGCAGTACTTC
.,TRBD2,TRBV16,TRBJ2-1,CASSHPTSGVRNEQFF,TGTGCCAGCAGCCATCCGACTAGCGGGGTAAGGAATGAGCAGTTCTTC
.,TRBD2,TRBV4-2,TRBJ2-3,CASSQSNSGGAADTQYF,TGTGCCAGCAGCCAGTCGAATAGCGGGGGGGCCGCAGATACGCAGTATTTT
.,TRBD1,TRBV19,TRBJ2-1,CASGGQGVGEQFF,TGTGCCAGTGGCGGACAGGGGGTGGGTGAGCAGTTCTTC
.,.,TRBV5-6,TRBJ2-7,CASSLWAGGYEQYF,TGTGCCAGCAGCTTGTGGGCAGGGGGGTACGAGCAGTACTTC
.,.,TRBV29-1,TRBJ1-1,CSVLDGRTEAFF,TGCAGCGTGCTCGACGGGAGGACTGAAGCTTTCTTT
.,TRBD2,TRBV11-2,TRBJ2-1,CASSPRASGGSQFF,TGTGCCAGCAGCCCCCGGGCTAGCGGGGGTTCACAGTTCTTC
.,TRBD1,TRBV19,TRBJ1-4,CASSRDRVEKLFF,TGTGCCAGTAGCAGGGACAGGGTTGAAAAACTGTTTTTT
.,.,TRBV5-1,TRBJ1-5,CASSLVSGRDQPQHF,TGCGCCAGCAGCTTGGTTTCAGGGAGGGATCAGCCCCAGCATTTT
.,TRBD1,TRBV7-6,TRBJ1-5,CASSLGDSQPQHF,TGTGCCAGCAGCTTAGGGGACAGTCAGCCCCAGCATTTT
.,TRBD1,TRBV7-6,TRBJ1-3,CASSLGQGSGNTIYF,TGTGCCAGCAGCTTAGGACAGGGCAGTGGAAACACCATATATTTT
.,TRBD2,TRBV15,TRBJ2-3,CATSRDGAGLASQYF,TGTGCCACCAGCAGAGACGGCGCCGGACTAGCCTCGCAGTATTTT
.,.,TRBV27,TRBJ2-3,CASSPYTDTQYF,TGTGCCAGCAGTCCCTACACAGATACGCAGTATTTT
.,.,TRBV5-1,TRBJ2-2,CASGRQSANTGELFF,TGCGCCAGCGGTCGACAGAGCGCGAACACCGGGGAGCTGTTTTTT
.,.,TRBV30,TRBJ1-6,CAWSVPGVGNSPLHF,TGTGCCTGGAGTGTACCCGGGGTTGGTAATTCACCCCTCCACTTT
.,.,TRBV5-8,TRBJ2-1,CASSRYGVYNEQFF,TGTGCCAGCAGCAGGTACGGGGTTTACAATGAGCAGTTCTTC
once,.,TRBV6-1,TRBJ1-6,CASSEKGISSPLHF,TGTGCCAGCAGTGAAAAGGGGATAAGTTCACCCCTCCACTTT
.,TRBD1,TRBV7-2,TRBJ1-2,CASSNDRQGGGLNYGYTF,TGTGCCAGCAGCAACGATCGACAGGGGGGAGGACTGAACTATGGCTACACCTTC
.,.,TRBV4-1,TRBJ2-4,CASSQIFEERQYF,TGCGCCAGCAGCCAGATCTTTGAGGAGCGGCAGTACTTC
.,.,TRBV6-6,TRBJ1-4,CASKSSRYEKLFF,TGTGCCAGCAAATCGTCCCGGTATGAAAAACTGTTTTTT
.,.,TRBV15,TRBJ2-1,CATSKTLRASRFF,TGTGCCACCAGCAAGACGCTGCGGGCGTCGCGGTTCTTC
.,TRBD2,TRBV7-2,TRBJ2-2,CASGGLLNTGELFF,TGTGCCAGCGGGGGACTACTGAACACCGGGGAGCTGTTTTTT
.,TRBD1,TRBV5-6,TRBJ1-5,CASSQDRGNQPQHF,TGTGCCAGCAGCCAAGACAGGGGGAATCAGCCCCAGCATTTT
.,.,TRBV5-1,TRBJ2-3,CASSLDVISTDTQYF,TGCGCCAGCAGCTTGGATGTTATTAGCACAGATACGCAGTATTTT
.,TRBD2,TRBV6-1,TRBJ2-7,CASSVQLAGAYEQYF,TGTGCCAGCAGTGTGCAGCTAGCGGGGGCCTACGAGCAGTACTTC
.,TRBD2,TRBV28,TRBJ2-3,CASSLTLAGGPEDTQYF,TGTGCCAGCAGTCTGACCCTAGCGGGGGGGCCTGAAGATACGCAGTATTTT
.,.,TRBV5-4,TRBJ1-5,CASSAGGSAGNQPQHF,TGTGCCAGCAGCGCTGGAGGGTCTGCGGGGAATCAGCCCCAGCATTTT
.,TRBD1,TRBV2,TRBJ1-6,CASRKQGSANSPLHF,TGTGCCAGCAGGAAACAGGGGTCCGCTAATTCACCCCTCCACTTT
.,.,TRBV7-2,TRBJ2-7,CASSNSPRYEQYF,TGTGCCAGCAGCAACTCTCCCCGCTACGAGCAGTACTTC
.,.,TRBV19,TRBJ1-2,CASYQPSMDYGYTF,TGTGCCAGTTATCAACCTTCTATGGACTATGGCTACACCTTC